The source of this T cell receptor beta chain is a study of blood T cell repertoires in COVID-19. Profiling relied on immunoSEQ multiplex PCR, and the TCRdb table lists in-frame clones only, not all of them. Here the sample spans around 110,000 clones, less than 85% being singletons. There are 14 residues in the CDR3. Germline values: CDR1 SGHRS, CDR2 YFSETQ. Trimming pared 4 bases from V and 8 bases from J, leaving 18 bases between. The gene calls are TRBV5-1 and TRBJ1-2; possibly TRBD1 for D (5 bases). Sequenced input: peripheral blood. This TCR was recovered from a young man with acute or convalescent COVID-19. CDR3 DNA sequence: TGCGCCAGCAGCCCAAACCCGGACATTGGAGGCTACACCTTC. Its protein product is CASSPNPDIGGYTF. Filled out from reference TRBV5-1 and TRBJ1-2, the complete variable domain reads KAGVTQTPRYLIKTRGQQVTLSCSPISGHRSVSWYQQTPGQGLQFLFEYFSETQRNKGNFPGRFSGRQFSNSRSEMNVSTLELGDSALYLCASSPNPDIGGYTFGSGTRLTVV.